This is a list of T cell receptor beta chains from one sample in a study of identical twins. Each CDR3 protein is one row after TCRdb ran MiXCR on the 5' RACE reads. The repertoire has some 1,700,000 distinct CDR3 sequences, around 29% of them found once; the top ten carry under 0.35%. Material: cord blood. Source of these receptors: a newborn girl in good health. The CDR3 runs from the conserved cysteine through the conserved F or W. D genes are given only for firm matches. A clone size is listed for some rows: how often the clone was seen (once, few, many), or a class if it is expanded.

>16|TRBJ2-3|-|-|TRBV7-2
TGTGCCAGCAGCTTAGGATCGCCCCTAGCAACAGATACGCAGTATTTT
CASSLGSPLATDTQYF
>15|TRBJ2-4|-|TRBD2|TRBV6-1
TGTGCCAGCAGTGACTTACTAGCGGCCAAAAACATTCAGTACTTC
CASSDLLAAKNIQYF
>13|TRBJ2-7|once|TRBD1|TRBV5-5
TGTGCCAGCACTCCGGGACAGCTTTACGAGCAGTACTTC
CASTPGQLYEQYF
>16|TRBJ2-7|-|TRBD2|TRBV18
TGTGCCAGCTCACCACCCGGGACTAGCGGGGGTTACGAGCAGTACTTC
CASSPPGTSGGYEQYF
>13|TRBJ2-3|-|-|TRBV7-9
TGTGCCAGCAGCTTAACGGGCGGCTCAAACGGGTATTTT
CASSLTGGSNGYF
>18|TRBJ2-1|few|-|TRBV20-1
TGCAGTGCTAGAGATCTCGCAGGCGTAGCGGTGGCCTACAATGAGCAGTTCTTC
CSARDLAGVAVAYNEQFF
>16|TRBJ2-3|few|-|TRBV11-2
TGTGCCAGCAGCTTAGGGTTGGTACACAGCACAGATACGCAGTATTTT
CASSLGLVHSTDTQYF
>14|TRBJ2-5|few|-|TRBV4-1
TGCGCCAGCAGCCAAGAGGGTACCCAAGGGACCCAGTACTTC
CASSQEGTQGTQYF
>10|TRBJ2-5|-|-|TRBV2
TGTGCCAGCCACCAGGAGACCCAGTACTTC
CASHQETQYF
>12|TRBJ2-4|-|-|TRBV7-2
TGTGCCAGCAGCCGCATAGGAGGGCTACAGTACTTC
CASSRIGGLQYF
>15|TRBJ2-5|-|-|TRBV2
TGTGCCAGCAGTGAATTTCCTGGCGTACAAGAGACCCAGTACTTC
CASSEFPGVQETQYF